Listed below are T cell receptor beta chains from one sample, sequenced in a study of cytomegalovirus exposure and HLA in healthy donors. Data came from immunoSEQ multiplex PCR; TCRdb stores just in-frame clones and leaves some out. Of around 110,000 clones listed, 88% were seen once; the top ten hold around 1.9%. Sequencing was carried out using PBMCs. The receptors stem from a woman aged 18-29 years in good health and CMV-seropositive. CDR3s include the opening cysteine and the closing phenylalanine or tryptophan. Each record gives: CDR3 protein, CDR3 DNA, V gene, D gene, clone size, J gene. D genes are given only for firm matches. Clone size is not always given. Where it is, it says once, few, many or a class for expanded clones.

CASSVQGWTDTQYF | TGTGCCAGCAGTGTGCAGGGGTGGACAGATACGCAGTATTTT | TRBV2 | - | few | TRBJ2-3
CASSLSSGGNQETQYF | TGTGCCAGCAGCTTATCGAGCGGGGGGAACCAAGAGACCCAGTACTTC | TRBV7-9 | TRBD2 | - | TRBJ2-5
CASSPGSNSPLHF | TGTGCCAGCAGTCCAGGGTCCAATTCACCCCTCCACTTT | TRBV11-2 | - | - | TRBJ1-6
CASSLISYEQYF | TGTGCCAGCAGTTTAATCAGCTACGAGCAGTACTTC | TRBV28 | - | - | TRBJ2-7
CASSFGQSSYNSPLHF | TGTGCCAGCAGTTTTGGGCAGAGCTCCTATAATTCACCCCTCCACTTT | TRBV27 | - | once | TRBJ1-6
CASSLINYNEQFF | TGTGCCAGCAGTTTAATTAACTACAATGAGCAGTTCTTC | TRBV27 | - | - | TRBJ2-1
CASSPLTGNTEAFF | TGCGCCAGCAGCCCCCTGACAGGGAACACTGAAGCTTTCTTT | TRBV4-1 | - | - | TRBJ1-1
CASSISGFQETQYF | TGTGCCAGCAGTATTTCAGGGTTTCAAGAGACCCAGTACTTC | TRBV27 | - | - | TRBJ2-5
CASSKNVGQGVGEQYF | TGTGCCAGCAGCAAAAATGTAGGACAGGGGGTAGGGGAGCAGTACTTC | TRBV21-1 | - | - | TRBJ2-7
CASSLGTGTFF | TGTGCCAGCAGCTTAGGGACAGGGACCTTCTTC | TRBV7-9 | TRBD1 | - | TRBJ2-1
CASSPGPETQYF | TGTGCCAGTAGTCCAGGGCCCGAGACCCAGTACTTC | TRBV19 | - | - | TRBJ2-5
CASSMVSRDRGEKLFF | TGTGCCAGCAGCATGGTTTCCCGGGACAGGGGAGAAAAACTGTTTTTT | TRBV7-8 | TRBD1 | - | TRBJ1-4
CASSLQRGRETQYF | TGTGCCAGCAGCTTACAACGGGGTCGAGAGACCCAGTACTTC | TRBV7-3 | - | - | TRBJ2-5
CASSHRGSGANVLTF | TGCGCCAGCAGTCACAGGGGGTCTGGGGCCAACGTCCTGACTTTC | TRBV4-1 | TRBD1 | - | TRBJ2-6
CASSQEGGYGYTF | TGCGCCAGCAGCCAAGAAGGCGGCTATGGCTACACCTTC | TRBV4-1 | - | - | TRBJ1-2
CASSPPGQTNEQFF | TGTGCCAGCAGCCCACCGGGACAGACCAATGAGCAGTTCTTC | TRBV7-9 | TRBD1 | - | TRBJ2-1
CASSLDREGTDTQYF | TGTGCCAGCAGCTTGGACAGGGAGGGAACAGATACGCAGTATTTT | TRBV5-4 | - | - | TRBJ2-3
CASSVATMDTIYF | TGTGCCAGCAGCGTAGCTACGATGGACACCATATATTTT | TRBV9 | - | - | TRBJ1-3
CASSIGGLNTEAFF | TGTGCCAGCAGTATAGGGGGCTTGAACACTGAAGCTTTCTTT | TRBV28 | TRBD1 | - | TRBJ1-1
CAISEEIAGSTGELFF | TGTGCCATCAGTGAGGAGATAGCGGGGTCCACCGGGGAGCTGTTTTTT | TRBV10-3 | TRBD2 | - | TRBJ2-2
CASSGTSGGAGELFF | TGTGCCAGCAGCGGTACTAGCGGGGGGGCCGGGGAGCTGTTTTTT | TRBV5-4 | TRBD2 | - | TRBJ2-2
CASSYPTGDSSPLHF | TGTGCCAGCAGTTACCCCACAGGGGATTCCTCACCCCTCCACTTT | TRBV6-6 | TRBD1 | - | TRBJ1-6
CASSEIWTDNQETQYF | TGTGCCAGCAGTGAGATTTGGACAGACAACCAAGAGACCCAGTACTTC | TRBV6-1 | - | - | TRBJ2-5
CASSERLRDTGELFF | TGTGCCAGCAGTGAGCGGCTGAGGGACACCGGGGAGCTGTTTTTT | TRBV25-1 | - | few | TRBJ2-2
CASSQDGSGGGYTF | TGCGCCAGCAGCCAAGATGGGAGCGGGGGCGGCTACACCTTC | TRBV4-3 | - | - | TRBJ1-2
CSVGDSAGGKYTGELFF | TGCAGCGTTGGGGATAGTGCGGGGGGAAAATACACCGGGGAGCTGTTTTTT | TRBV29-1 | TRBD2 | - | TRBJ2-2
CASSIANPMWTASNYGYTF | TGTGCCAGTAGTATAGCAAACCCGATGTGGACAGCCTCAAACTATGGCTACACCTTC | TRBV19 | - | - | TRBJ1-2
CASSASLSRDSATNEKLFF | TGTGCCAGCTCAGCCTCCTTGTCCCGGGACAGTGCAACTAATGAAAAACTGTTTTTT | TRBV18 | TRBD1 | - | TRBJ1-4
CASSQVPSTGELFF | TGCGCCAGCAGCCAAGTCCCCAGCACCGGGGAGCTGTTTTTT | TRBV4-3 | - | - | TRBJ2-2
CASSEIAGQGRGSGELFF | TGTGCCAGCAGTGAAATTGCCGGACAGGGGAGAGGATCCGGGGAGCTGTTTTTT | TRBV6-4 | TRBD1 | - | TRBJ2-2
CASIPGQGVSPLHF | TGTGCCAGCATCCCGGGACAGGGGGTTTCACCCCTCCACTTT | TRBV7-9 | TRBD1 | - | TRBJ1-6
CASSMARQGMRTEAFF | TGTGCCAGTAGTATGGCTCGCCAGGGGATGAGGACTGAAGCTTTCTTT | TRBV19 | - | - | TRBJ1-1
CASSPPRSGTRDTEAFF | TGTGCCAGCTCACCACCAAGGTCAGGAACGAGGGACACTGAAGCTTTCTTT | TRBV18 | - | - | TRBJ1-1
CASSPGGPPGYGYTF | TGTGCCAGCAGTCCCGGGGGACCCCCGGGCTATGGCTACACCTTC | TRBV7-2 | - | few | TRBJ1-2
CASSLSGGRETQYF | TGTGCCAGCAGCCTTAGCGGGGGCAGGGAGACCCAGTACTTC | TRBV11-2 | TRBD2 | - | TRBJ2-5